The 3 T cell receptor beta chains below all came from one sample that was sequenced in a study of CD8+ T cells in alopecia areata (dated 2018 in TCRdb). In light of the paper, this sample's time point label describes: less than five weeks on oral tofacitinib. The sample's treatment or condition label, in plain terms: oral pan-JAK inhibitor, 5-10 mg twice daily. Preparation of the library involved the immunoSEQ multiplex PCR assay. RNA was extracted from all samples and reverse transcribed into cDNA, which served as template for TCR sequencing. Entries here come from immuneACCESS through TCRdb and include only in-frame sequences with V and J called. Some clones fail to appear in such tables; in the studies checked, an unresolved V gene covers under half of the shortfall, and the cause of the remainder is unknown. This sample holds tens of thousands of clones; approximately 30% were observed only once. Around 14% of the sample belongs to the ten largest clones.

Sequencing used CD8+ T cells sorted from blood, obtained at week 4, from a patient treated with tofacitinib. These receptors all come from a human donor with alopecia areata.

The rearrangement links TRBV6-1 to TRBJ2-2, with 9 bases fitting TRBD1. The CDR3 runs to 18 residues. After removal of 2 bases from V and 3 bases from J, the junction contained 10 bases not matched to a gene. Looked up from germline, CDR1 is MNHNS and CDR2 is SASEGT. As DNA, the CDR3 is TGTGCCAGCAGTGAATACGATGCGGGGACAGGGTACACCGGGGAGCTGTTTTTT. It codes for CASSEYDAGTGYTGELFF.

The table lists this clone with a few counts. The chain uses TRBV30 and TRBJ2-7, with D perhaps matching TRBD1 (5 bases). This CDR3 comprises 12 residues. Germline V gene data show CDR1 as GTSNPN and CDR2 as SVGIG (reference sequence). The V gene lost 5 bases and the J gene lost 5 bases, with 13 bases spanning the gap. The CDR3 reads CAWDSPANEQYF. CDR3 in DNA: TGTGCCTGGGACAGCCCGGCGAACGAGCAGTACTTC.

CDR3 sequence reads: CASSVNVGGPQHF. The CDR3 DNA reads as TGTGCCAGCAGCGTAAATGTGGGTGGGCCCCAGCATTTT. The V gene is TRBV9, the J gene TRBJ1-5; D is unclear. Trimming removed 1 base at V and 9 bases at J, with 11 bases between. The CDR3 totals 13 residues. Germline lookup yields CDR1 SGDLS and CDR2 YYNGEE. Based on the CDR3 plus reference TRBV9 and TRBJ1-5, the full variable domain is DSGVTQTPKHLITATGQRVTLRCSPRSGDLSVYWYQQSLDQGLQFLIQYYNGEERAKGNILERFSAQQFPDLHSELNLSSLELGDSALYFCASSVNVGGPQHFGDGTRLSIL.